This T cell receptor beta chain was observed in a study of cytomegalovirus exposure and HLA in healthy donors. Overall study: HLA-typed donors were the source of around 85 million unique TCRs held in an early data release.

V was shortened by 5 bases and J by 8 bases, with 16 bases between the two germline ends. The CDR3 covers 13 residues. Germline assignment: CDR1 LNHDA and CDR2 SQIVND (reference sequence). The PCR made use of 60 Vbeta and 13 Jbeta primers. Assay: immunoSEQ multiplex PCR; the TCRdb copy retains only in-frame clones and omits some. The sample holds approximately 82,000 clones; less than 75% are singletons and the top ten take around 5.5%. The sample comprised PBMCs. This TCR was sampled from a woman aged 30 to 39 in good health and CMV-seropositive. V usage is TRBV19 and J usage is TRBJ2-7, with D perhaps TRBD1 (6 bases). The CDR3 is CASSSRQAGQQYF. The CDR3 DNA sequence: TGTGCCAGTAGTTCACGACAGGCGGGCCAGCAGTACTTC.